This T cell receptor (beta chain) is drawn from a study of cytomegalovirus exposure and HLA in healthy donors. General study results and limits: A few CMV-associated chains were confirmed in vitro to be specific for CMV antigens. In a later analysis, specific HLA alleles were associated with 16,000 or so TCR beta sequences at a 0.05 false discovery rate.

The PCR was carried out with 60 Vbeta primers and 13 Jbeta primers. Data came from immunoSEQ multiplex PCR; TCRdb stores just in-frame clones and leaves some out. The data hold roughly 180,000 clones, with 80% to 90% observed a single time. This CDR3 has 15 amino acids. From germline, CDR1 is MGHRA and CDR2 YSYEKL. Trimming took 1 base from V and 4 from J, leaving 13 bases between them. Notes on this clone: Its antigen is still unknown.

The chain links TRBV4-1 to TRBJ1-2; weak D call: TRBD1 (6 bases). The receptor was derived from a girl under 18 in good health and CMV-seropositive. Material for sequencing was PBMCs. CDR3 protein: CASSQGNGQSYGYTF. As DNA, the CDR3 is TGCGCCAGCAGCCAAGGAAACGGACAGAGCTATGGCTACACCTTC.